The 10 T cell receptor beta chains in this list originate from one sample, sequenced in a study of T-cell memory formation after mild COVID-19 (dated by TCRdb to about 2021). The method was 5' RACE. These reads were obtained on an Illumina NovaSeq 6000. TCRdb reran the public reads through fastp at Q25 and MiXCR, keeping productive beta chains. Every entry covers one CDR3 protein and lists the most common genes and DNA from its rows. Here the sample has about 390,000 distinct CDR3 sequences; 20% to 25% occur a single time. 9.5% to 15% of the sample belongs to the ten largest clones. The sample was PBMCs or a T cell subset sorted from them (not recorded which). The receptors were sampled from an adult woman who had mild COVID-19 (a few samples of this study predate the infection). The sample titles of this study are shuffled in the database, so cell type and time point are left out; the donor was told from shared clones.

This CDR3 reads CASSQTLAATYEQYF. The CDR3 DNA follows: TGTGCCAGCAGTCAGACACTAGCTGCCACCTACGAGCAGTACTTC. The rearrangement links TRBV7-9 to TRBJ2-7; the D gene is possibly TRBD2 (6 bases). This CDR3 is 15 amino acids long. Trimming took off 6 bases at V and 2 bases at J, with 17 bases between the two ends. The germline gives CDR1 SEHNR, CDR2 FQNEAQ (reference sequence).

The chain carries TRBV12-5 and TRBJ2-7; 10 nucleotides agree with TRBD2. The V gene end was trimmed by 2 bases and the J gene end by 2 bases; junction bases not matched to a gene: 18. The germline CDR1 and CDR2 sequences are LGHNT and FRNRAP. This CDR3 has 20 residues. In DNA form, the CDR3 reads TGTGCTAGTGGTTTGCAAAAGAAGTCTAGCGGGAGAGGTTGGGCCTACGAGCAGTACTTC. The encoded protein is CASGLQKKSSGRGWAYEQYF. The variable domain in full, with the rest retrieved from reference TRBV12-5 and TRBJ2-7, is DARVTQTPRHKVTEMGQEVTMRCQPILGHNTVFWYRQTMMQGLELLAYFRNRAPLDDSGMPKDRFSAEMPDATLATLKIQPSEPRDSAVYFCASGLQKKSSGRGWAYEQYFGPGTRLTVT.

This clonotype has only a few counts. The chain carries TRBV2 and TRBJ1-1; 7 bases are a match to TRBD1. Germline V gene lookup returns CDR1 SNHLY and CDR2 FYNNEI. V was clipped by 7 bases and J by 0 bases; unmatched bases: 5. The CDR3 runs to 14 residues. The CDR3 is CASIPGQMNTEAFF. The CDR3 nucleotides read TGTGCCAGCATTCCGGGACAGATGAACACTGAAGCTTTCTTT.

This chain links TRBV7-3 with TRBJ2-3, with 8 bases that match TRBD2. V was pared by 2 bases and J by 4 bases, with 14 bases of the junction left unmatched. This CDR3 is built from 18 residues. CDR1 and CDR2 from the germline V gene are SGHTA and FQGTGA. In DNA form, the CDR3 reads TGTGCCAGCAGCTTATCCTACCCCGGCGGGGGGCGTTCAGATACGCAGTATTTT. Its protein product is CASSLSYPGGGRSDTQYF.

V is TRBV15 and J is TRBJ2-7, with no clear D. The germline CDR1 and CDR2 sequences are LNHNV and YYDKDF (reference sequence). This CDR3 spans 14 amino acids. V dropped 0 bases and J dropped 2 bases, with 8 bases sitting between them. DNA for the CDR3: TGTGCCACCAGCAGAGAGGGTCCAACCTACGAGCAGTACTTC. This sequence encodes CATSREGPTYEQYF.

This clonotype was seen a few times. This CDR3 reads CASSIDSPGIYEQYF. DNA for the CDR3: TGTGCCAGTAGTATAGATAGTCCAGGGATCTACGAGCAGTACTTC. The genes are TRBV19 and TRBJ2-7; a weak D match, TRBD1 (5 bases). Trimming removed 0 bases from V and 3 bases from J, with 12 bases in between. The germline V gene encodes CDR1 LNHDA and CDR2 SQIVND (reference sequence). This CDR3 is built from 15 residues.

The chain uses TRBV7-9 and TRBJ1-2, with D perhaps matching TRBD1 (6 bases). Germline-derived CDR1 and CDR2 are SEHNR and FQNEAQ (reference sequence). The length of the CDR3 is 14 residues. Deletions cut 6 bases from V and 6 bases from J, with 17 bases between. This chain's CDR3 is CASRPYGGPDGYTF. The CDR3 DNA reads TGTGCCAGCAGGCCATATGGGGGGCCGGATGGCTACACCTTC.

This clonotype has just a few counts. The chain couples TRBV27 to TRBJ2-1; D gene ambiguous. CDR3 size: 13 residues. The germline CDR1 and CDR2 sequences are MNHEY and SMNVEV (reference sequence). Trimming left V 1 base short and J 4 bases short, with 5 bases between. This CDR3 reads CASSLYRYNEQFF. CDR3 sequence (DNA): TGTGCCAGCAGTTTATATAGATACAATGAGCAGTTCTTC.

This clonotype has more than one count but fewer than ten. This chain links TRBV12-3 or TRBV12-4 with TRBJ1-1; D gene uncertain. CDR3 length: 14 residues. Deletions cut 3 bases from V and 4 bases from J, with 12 bases between. CDR3 sequence reads: CASSFGVVGTEAFF. The CDR3 DNA reads as TGTGCCAGCAGTTTCGGGGTGGTGGGCACTGAAGCTTTCTTT.

The CDR3 reads CASSPGTRDTDTQYF. The CDR3 DNA sequence: TGTGCCAGCAGTCCCGGGACTAGGGACACAGATACGCAGTATTTT. The chain has TRBV12-3 or TRBV12-4 and TRBJ2-3; 8 nucleotides align to TRBD2. The CDR3 contains 15 residues. With V trimmed by 5 bases and J by 2 bases, 6 bases remained unmatched.